This T cell receptor (beta chain) was captured in a study of graft-versus-host responses after intestinal transplantation. The length of the CDR3 is 13 residues. The V gene lost 1 base and the J gene lost 4 bases, with 7 bases spanning the gap. Germline V CDR1 and CDR2: MGHRA, YSYEKL. Only in-frame clones appear in the TCRdb table, and some are missing; sequencing was by immunoSEQ multiplex PCR. The sample has roughly 20,000 clones, approximately 70% seen once; the top ten hold around 8.2%. Intraepithelial plus lamina propria lymphocytes were released by processing graft tissue. Here the sequenced sample was ileum tissue, taken less than 21 days after intestinal transplant. The chain carries TRBV4-1 and TRBJ1-2, with D unresolved. This receptor was taken from a human patient who received an intestinal transplant, so some T cells may come from the graft donor. The DNA for the CDR3 is TGCGCCAGCAGCCAAGTAACTCTCTATGGCTACACCTTC. As protein: CASSQVTLYGYTF.